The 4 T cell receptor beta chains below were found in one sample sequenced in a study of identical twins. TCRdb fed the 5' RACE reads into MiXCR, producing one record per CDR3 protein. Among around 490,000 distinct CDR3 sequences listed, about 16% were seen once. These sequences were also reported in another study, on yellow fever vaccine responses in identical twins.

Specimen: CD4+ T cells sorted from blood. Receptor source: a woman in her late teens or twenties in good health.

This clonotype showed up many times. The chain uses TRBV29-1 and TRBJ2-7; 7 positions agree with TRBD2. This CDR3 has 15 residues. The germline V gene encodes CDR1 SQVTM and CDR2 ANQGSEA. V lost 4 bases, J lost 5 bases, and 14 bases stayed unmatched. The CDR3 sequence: CSVVDPWGRANEQYF. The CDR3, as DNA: TGCAGCGTTGTGGACCCTTGGGGGAGGGCCAACGAGCAGTACTTC.

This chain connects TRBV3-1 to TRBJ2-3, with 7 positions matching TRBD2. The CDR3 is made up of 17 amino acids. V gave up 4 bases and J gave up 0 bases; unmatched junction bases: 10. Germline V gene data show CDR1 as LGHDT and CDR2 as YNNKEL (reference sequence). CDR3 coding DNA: TGTGCCAGCAGCCTATCATTGACTAGCTCAAGCACAGATACGCAGTATTTT. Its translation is CASSLSLTSSSTDTQYF.

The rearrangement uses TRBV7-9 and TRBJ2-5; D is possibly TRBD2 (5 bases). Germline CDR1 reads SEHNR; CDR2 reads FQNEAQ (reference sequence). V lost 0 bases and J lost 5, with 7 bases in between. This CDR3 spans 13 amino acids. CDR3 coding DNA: TGTGCCAGCAGCTTAGCGCCGGGGGAGACCCAGTACTTC. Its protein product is CASSLAPGETQYF. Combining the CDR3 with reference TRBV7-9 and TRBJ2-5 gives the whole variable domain DTGVSQNPRHKITKRGQNVTFRCDPISEHNRLYWYRQTLGQGPEFLTYFQNEAQLEKSRLLSDRFSAERPKGSFSTLEIQRTEQGDSAMYLCASSLAPGETQYFGPGTRLLVL.

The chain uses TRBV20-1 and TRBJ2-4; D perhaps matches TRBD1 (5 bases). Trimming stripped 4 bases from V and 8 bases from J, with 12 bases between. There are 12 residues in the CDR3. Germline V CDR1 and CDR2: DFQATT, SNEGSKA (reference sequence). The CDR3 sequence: CSANKGRDIQYF. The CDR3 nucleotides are TGCAGTGCTAATAAGGGCAGGGACATTCAGTACTTC.